These 17 T cell receptor beta chains share one sample of origin, sequenced in a study. MiXCR was run by TCRdb on the 5' RACE reads, yielding one entry per CDR3 protein. The table shows about 64,000 distinct CDR3 sequences, with less than 25% occurring only once. Sequenced input: memory CD4+ T cells sorted from a lymph node. The subset denotes: memory CD4+ T cells, CD4+CD45RO+CD25-. These receptors were obtained from a female donor with breast cancer.

The rearrangement joins TRBV7-2 to TRBJ2-6; 7 nucleotides agree with TRBD2. The V segment lost 5 bases and the J segment 10 bases; nucleotides outside the gene matches: 14. CDR1 SGHTA and CDR2 FQGNSA come from the germline V gene. The CDR3 totals 16 residues. DNA for the CDR3: TGTGCCAGCAGCCCACCCCCGGGGGGTAGTAGAAACGTCCTGACTTTC. Translation gives CASSPPPGGSRNVLTF.

The table lists this clonotype with a few counts. CDR3 residues: CASKTQLNTEAFF. As DNA, the CDR3 is TGTGCCAGCAAGACTCAGTTGAACACTGAAGCTTTCTTT. The chain joins TRBV2 to TRBJ1-1; D unclear. The V and J ends lost 7 bases and 0 bases respectively, with 9 bases between them. Germline CDR1 SNHLY, CDR2 FYNNEI. This CDR3 comprises 13 residues.

This clonotype has a handful of counts. The V and J genes are TRBV5-1 and TRBJ2-1; 11 positions match TRBD2. Germline loops: CDR1 SGHRS, CDR2 YFSETQ. CDR3 length: 16 amino acids. V was clipped by 4 bases and J by 0 bases; unmatched bases: 3. The CDR3 nucleotides read TGCGCCAGCAGCAAACTAGCGGGAGTCTCCTACAATGAGCAGTTCTTC. Protein: CASSKLAGVSYNEQFF.

This clonotype has at least ten counts. This chain uses TRBV11-2 with TRBJ2-1, with D unresolved. V was clipped by 5 bases and J by 3 bases, with 8 bases between them. CDR1 SGHAT and CDR2 FQNNGV come from the germline V gene. There are 13 residues in the CDR3. The chain's CDR3 is CASSQALYNEQFF. Written as DNA, the CDR3 is TGTGCCAGCAGCCAAGCCCTCTACAATGAGCAGTTCTTC. Full variable domain (outside the CDR3, taken from reference TRBV11-2 and TRBJ2-1): EAGVAQSPRYKIIEKRQSVAFWCNPISGHATLYWYQQILGQGPKLLIQFQNNGVVDDSQLPKDRFSAERLKGVDSTLKIQPAKLEDSAVYLCASSQALYNEQFFGPGTRLTVL.

The rearrangement links TRBV7-8 to TRBJ2-2; 8 nucleotides match TRBD1. CDR3 length: 14 amino acids. Germline loops: CDR1 SGHVS, CDR2 FQNEAQ. V dropped 5 bases and J dropped 7; count of bases not matched to a gene: 6. The CDR3 DNA sequence: TGTGCCAGCAGCAGGGACAGGCTAGGCGGGGAGCTGTTTTTT. It translates to CASSRDRLGGELFF.

The rearrangement links TRBV7-3 to TRBJ2-7; the match to TRBD1 covers 7 bases. CDR3 length: 13 amino acids. V shed 5 bases, J shed 5 bases, and the junction held 6 bases outside the gene matches. In germline, CDR1 is SGHTA, CDR2 FQGTGA. The chain's CDR3 is CASSAGTAHEQYF. CDR3 DNA: TGTGCCAGCAGCGCCGGGACAGCGCACGAGCAGTACTTC.

This clonotype was seen more than once but under ten times. The rearrangement links TRBV5-6 to TRBJ2-2; D call uncertain. Germline CDR1 and CDR2: SGHDT and YYEEEE. Between the trimmed V and J ends, which lost 0 bases and 0 bases, there was a span of 12 bases. The CDR3 is 17 residues long. CDR3 sequence (DNA): TGTGCCAGCAGCTTGGATTGGGTGGGCGCGAACACCGGGGAGCTGTTTTTT. Residues: CASSLDWVGANTGELFF.

This clonotype appeared a single time. The gene calls are TRBV20-1 and TRBJ2-5; 9 bases match TRBD2. Germline-derived CDR1 and CDR2 are DFQATT and SNEGSKA (reference sequence). The V and J ends lost 5 bases and 5 bases, in that order; junction bases with no gene match: 9. CDR3 length: 14 residues. This CDR3 is CSAFSGSRVETQYF. The CDR3 nucleotides read TGCAGTGCTTTTAGCGGGAGTCGAGTTGAGACCCAGTACTTC.

This clonotype was seen a few times. V is TRBV5-1 and J is TRBJ2-7; tentative D call: TRBD1 (5 bases). The CDR3 is made up of 13 amino acids. Germline assignment: CDR1 SGHRS and CDR2 YFSETQ. V was clipped by 0 bases and J by 7 bases, with 11 bases between them. The CDR3 nucleotides are TGCGCCAGCAGCTTGGCGGCAGGGTGGGAGCAGTACTTC. It yields the protein CASSLAAGWEQYF.

V usage is TRBV7-3 and J usage is TRBJ2-3; the D gene could be TRBD1 or TRBD2 (5 bases each). V lost 5 bases and J 1 base, leaving 10 bases between the germline ends. Germline V lookup: CDR1 SGHTA, CDR2 FQGTGA. This CDR3 region has 14 residues. Here the CDR3 reads CASSGGFGTDTQYF. CDR3 bases: TGTGCCAGCAGCGGGGGATTTGGCACAGATACGCAGTATTTT.

This clonotype has more than one count but fewer than ten. The rearrangement links TRBV12-3 or TRBV12-4 to TRBJ2-2; 9 positions agree with TRBD2. The CDR3 sequence is 16 residues long. V gave up 4 bases and J gave up 8 bases; unmatched junction bases: 11. As DNA, the CDR3 is TGTGCCAGCAGTTGGGGGATGACTAGCGGAGCTGGGGAGCTGTTTTTT. This encodes CASSWGMTSGAGELFF.

The chain uses TRBV7-9 and TRBJ1-5, with D uncertain. The CDR3 has 13 residues. From germline, CDR1 is SEHNR and CDR2 FQNEAQ (reference sequence). Trimming stripped 1 base from V and 7 bases from J, with 8 bases between. CDR3 DNA sequence: TGTGCCAGCAGCTTAGGAAGCGACCAGCCCCAGCATTTT. Translation gives CASSLGSDQPQHF.

This clonotype was observed many times. V and J are TRBV5-1 and TRBJ2-5; D unclear. The germline V and J ends were trimmed by 4 bases and 5 bases, with 12 bases remaining between them. CDR1 and CDR2 from the germline V gene are SGHRS and YFSETQ. This CDR3 has 13 residues. This CDR3 is CASSMAVQETQYF. CDR3 in DNA: TGCGCCAGCAGCATGGCTGTTCAGGAGACCCAGTACTTC.

The chain joins TRBV29-1 to TRBJ2-1; D uncertain. Between the trimmed V and J ends, which lost 0 bases and 5 bases, there was a span of 11 bases. This CDR3 is built from 14 residues. Germline CDR1 and CDR2: SQVTM and ANQGSEA. The CDR3 reads CSVEELETNNEQFF. CDR3 sequence (DNA): TGCAGCGTTGAAGAATTGGAGACGAACAATGAGCAGTTCTTC.

In its sample, this clonotype was seen a few times. The chain recombines TRBV5-1 with TRBJ2-3; TRBD2 aligns across 14 bases. J lost 5 bases, V lost 4 bases, and 15 bases had no gene match. Germline V gives CDR1 SGHRS, CDR2 YFSETQ. The CDR3 totals 19 residues. CDR3 in amino acids: CASSGRLAGGPGTLDTQYF. DNA of the CDR3: TGCGCCAGCAGCGGAAGACTAGCGGGAGGGCCGGGTACTCTAGATACGCAGTATTTT.

The table lists this clonotype with a few counts. This CDR3 is CASSLTANIQYF. CDR3 DNA sequence: TGTGCCAGCAGCTTGACGGCGAACATTCAGTACTTC. V and J are TRBV25-1 and TRBJ2-4, with D uncertain. V was cut by 6 bases and J by 7 bases, with 10 bases left in between. This CDR3 has 12 residues. CDR1 is MGHDK and CDR2 is SYGVNS in the germline V gene.

As DNA, the CDR3 is TGCGCCAGCTCTCCAGGGTTTTTGGACACTGAAGCTTTCTTT. It encodes CASSPGFLDTEAFF. The chain uses TRBV5-1 and TRBJ1-1; D is perhaps TRBD1 (5 bases). From germline, CDR1 is SGHRS and CDR2 YFSETQ. The CDR3 is 14 residues long. Trimming left V 7 bases short and J 3 bases short, with 16 bases between.